This record concerns one TCR beta chain sequence. This clonotype occurred a few times. Its antigen specificity is not known. It has no much larger one-base neighbor in the sample; base qualities were not kept. The sample was run on an Illumina HiSeq 1500. The public reads were quality trimmed at Q25 with fastp and then assembled into clones with MiXCR by TCRdb, keeping productive beta chains. When rows share a CDR3 protein, they turn into one entry using the most common DNA and genes. Counted in this sample were around 570,000 distinct CDR3 sequences; roughly 43% of them appeared once. The leading ten clones occupy about 46% of the sample. The data belong to a study of T cell repertoires in cytomegalovirus infection (dated by TCRdb to about 2019). Regarding the study in general: Recently identified HLA-C-restricted CMV epitopes, whose presentation resists viral immunomodulation, were targeted by peptide stimulations together with well-studied HLA-B-restricted epitopes. Donor HLA type was relevant to the analysis, as public TCR beta signatures indicated carriage of CMV infection together with the matching HLA type.

From the germline V gene, CDR1 is SGHTA and CDR2 is FQGNSA. Trimming costs V 6 bases and J 4 bases, and their ends lie 15 bases apart. Reading from cysteine to phenylalanine, the CDR3 counts 14 amino acids. Just the 42-base CDR3 DNA is kept, in frame starting at base 1. This specimen's treatment or condition label, interpreted: in vitro stimulation with specific CMV peptide epitopes to enrich CMV-specific T cells. What the work shows at the level of the full study, not this receptor alone: The ex vivo response was dominated by HLA-C-restricted CMV-specific TCR beta clonotypes, and the single most frequent clonotype in two of eight donors was supplied by these HLA-C-restricted clonotypes. In both this cohort and an independent cohort of approximately 350 donors, the cumulative frequency of public TCR beta family members distinguished carriers of CMV infection plus the relevant HLA type.

Sequences were derived from cultured PBMCs, sampled from culture after CMV antigen stimulation. The receptor was derived from a human donor in good health (CMV status not recorded). Some clones in this sample may be carry-over from other donors' samples. Recombination linked TRBV7-2 to TRBJ1-2; a confident D gene designation cannot be given. The nucleotide sequence reads TGTGCCAGCAGTCGTCCCGGGGAGGGCTATGGCTACACCTTC. The translation is CASSRPGEGYGYTF. With the rest looked up from the reference TRBV7-2 and TRBJ1-2 genes rather than sequenced, the full variable domain is GAGVSQSPSNKVTEKGKDVELRCDPISGHTALYWYRQSLGQGLEFLIYFQGNSAPDKSGLPSDRFSAERTGGSVSTLTIQRTQQEDSAVYLCASSRPGEGYGYTFGSGTRLTVV.